Listed below are T cell receptor beta chains from one sample, sequenced in a study of blood T cell repertoires in COVID-19. Some clones are missing from TCRdb's copy, which holds only in-frame ones; the method was immunoSEQ multiplex PCR. The sample lists around 130,000 clones, over 85% seen once, with roughly 5% in the top ten. Sequenced input: peripheral blood. The receptors were sampled from a man between 60 and 75 years old with COVID-19, enrolled during active disease. Both conserved end residues are part of each CDR3. D genes are given only for firm matches. Size is omitted from some rows. Given values are once, few, many or a class for expanded clones.

abundance: .
d_gene: .
j_gene: TRBJ2-4
v_gene: TRBV6-6
CDR3aa: CASSARDSNIQYF
CDR3nt: TGTGCCAGCAGTGCCCGGGACTCCAACATTCAGTACTTC

abundance: .
d_gene: TRBD1
j_gene: TRBJ2-3
v_gene: TRBV3-1/TRBV3-2
CDR3aa: CASSSGTGNTDTQYF
CDR3nt: TGTGCCAGCAGCTCGGGGACAGGGAACACAGATACGCAGTATTTT

abundance: once
d_gene: TRBD1
j_gene: TRBJ2-1
v_gene: TRBV6-5
CDR3aa: CASSWDRESYNEQFF
CDR3nt: TGTGCCAGCAGCTGGGACAGAGAGTCCTACAATGAGCAGTTCTTC

abundance: .
d_gene: TRBD1
j_gene: TRBJ1-2
v_gene: TRBV2
CDR3aa: CASEMWAGGHMDYGYTF
CDR3nt: TGTGCCAGTGAAATGTGGGCAGGGGGACACATGGACTATGGCTACACCTTC

abundance: .
d_gene: TRBD1
j_gene: TRBJ1-2
v_gene: TRBV7-8
CDR3aa: CASSLTGGYLNYGYTF
CDR3nt: TGTGCCAGCAGCTTAACAGGGGGGTACCTTAACTATGGCTACACCTTC

abundance: .
d_gene: TRBD1
j_gene: TRBJ2-3
v_gene: TRBV25-1
CDR3aa: CASSEGQGRNTQYF
CDR3nt: TGTGCCAGCAGTGAAGGACAGGGGCGAAATACGCAGTATTTT

abundance: .
d_gene: .
j_gene: TRBJ1-1
v_gene: TRBV7-9
CDR3aa: CASSAKEEAEAFF
CDR3nt: TGTGCCAGCAGCGCAAAGGAGGAAGCTGAAGCTTTCTTT

abundance: once
d_gene: TRBD2
j_gene: TRBJ2-3
v_gene: TRBV30
CDR3aa: CAWGLAGEDTQYF
CDR3nt: TGTGCCTGGGGACTAGCGGGAGAAGATACGCAGTATTTT

abundance: .
d_gene: TRBD1
j_gene: TRBJ1-1
v_gene: TRBV5-4
CDR3aa: CASSLNRGRLGTEAFF
CDR3nt: TGTGCCAGCAGCTTGAACAGGGGGCGTTTGGGGACTGAAGCTTTCTTT

abundance: .
d_gene: .
j_gene: TRBJ1-1
v_gene: TRBV3-1/TRBV3-2
CDR3aa: CASSQEFGVPEAFF
CDR3nt: TGTGCCAGCAGCCAAGAGTTCGGGGTTCCTGAAGCTTTCTTT

abundance: few
d_gene: .
j_gene: TRBJ2-3
v_gene: TRBV29-1
CDR3aa: CSVESGTDTQYF
CDR3nt: TGCAGCGTTGAATCAGGAACAGATACGCAGTATTTT

abundance: .
d_gene: TRBD1
j_gene: TRBJ1-1
v_gene: TRBV5-4
CDR3aa: CASSLEQGGTEAFF
CDR3nt: TGTGCCAGCAGCTTGGAACAGGGGGGCACTGAAGCTTTCTTT

abundance: .
d_gene: .
j_gene: TRBJ2-5
v_gene: TRBV5-1
CDR3aa: CASSSLGGVQETQYF
CDR3nt: TGCGCCAGCAGCTCTTTAGGGGGGGTACAAGAGACCCAGTACTTC

abundance: .
d_gene: TRBD1
j_gene: TRBJ1-4
v_gene: TRBV5-1
CDR3aa: CASSFGQAEKLFF
CDR3nt: TGCGCCAGCAGCTTCGGACAGGCAGAAAAACTGTTTTTT

abundance: .
d_gene: .
j_gene: TRBJ1-6
v_gene: TRBV11-3
CDR3aa: CASSKMTPEVEPLHF
CDR3nt: TGTGCCAGCAGCAAAATGACCCCGGAGGTGGAACCCCTCCACTTT

abundance: .
d_gene: .
j_gene: TRBJ2-1
v_gene: TRBV9
CDR3aa: CASSVDGSNEQFF
CDR3nt: TGTGCCAGCAGCGTAGACGGTAGCAATGAGCAGTTCTTC

abundance: .
d_gene: .
j_gene: TRBJ1-1
v_gene: TRBV6-4
CDR3aa: CASSERQSGTEAFF
CDR3nt: TGTGCCAGCAGTGAAAGACAGTCGGGCACTGAAGCTTTCTTT

abundance: .
d_gene: TRBD1
j_gene: TRBJ2-7
v_gene: TRBV30
CDR3aa: CAWTKWGQESYEQYF
CDR3nt: TGTGCCTGGACCAAATGGGGACAGGAATCCTACGAGCAGTACTTC

abundance: .
d_gene: .
j_gene: TRBJ1-2
v_gene: TRBV5-6
CDR3aa: CASSPWGGQRSIYGYTF
CDR3nt: TGTGCCAGCAGCCCCTGGGGGGGGCAACGAAGTATCTATGGCTACACCTTC

abundance: .
d_gene: .
j_gene: TRBJ2-7
v_gene: TRBV11-2
CDR3aa: CASSLERTTATEQYF
CDR3nt: TGTGCCAGCAGCTTAGAAAGGACTACGGCCACCGAGCAGTACTTC

abundance: .
d_gene: TRBD1
j_gene: TRBJ1-2
v_gene: TRBV19
CDR3aa: CASSIASGTGIYGYTF
CDR3nt: TGTGCCAGTAGTATAGCGTCCGGGACAGGGATCTATGGCTACACCTTC

abundance: few
d_gene: TRBD2
j_gene: TRBJ2-2
v_gene: TRBV5-1
CDR3aa: CASKDQREWVELFF
CDR3nt: TGCGCCAGCAAGGACCAGCGGGAGTGGGTGGAGCTGTTTTTT

abundance: .
d_gene: TRBD1
j_gene: TRBJ1-2
v_gene: TRBV7-9
CDR3aa: CASSLVWDRGANYGYTF
CDR3nt: TGTGCCAGCAGCTTAGTTTGGGACAGGGGAGCCAACTATGGCTACACCTTC

abundance: .
d_gene: .
j_gene: TRBJ1-5
v_gene: TRBV7-2
CDR3aa: CASSLAPDQPQHF
CDR3nt: TGTGCCAGCAGCTTAGCGCCGGATCAGCCCCAGCATTTT

abundance: .
d_gene: TRBD2
j_gene: TRBJ2-1
v_gene: TRBV27
CDR3aa: CASSLGLAGVSYNEQFF
CDR3nt: TGTGCCAGCAGTTTAGGGCTAGCGGGAGTCTCCTACAATGAGCAGTTCTTC

abundance: .
d_gene: .
j_gene: TRBJ1-5
v_gene: TRBV28
CDR3aa: CASDTSNQPQHF
CDR3nt: TGTGCCAGCGACACTAGCAATCAGCCCCAGCATTTT

abundance: .
d_gene: TRBD2
j_gene: TRBJ2-1
v_gene: TRBV5-5
CDR3aa: CASSFRLAEVRSYNEQFF
CDR3nt: TGTGCCAGCAGCTTCAGACTAGCGGAGGTCCGCTCCTACAATGAGCAGTTCTTC

abundance: .
d_gene: TRBD2
j_gene: TRBJ2-1
v_gene: TRBV19
CDR3aa: CASSDQRGSSYNEQFF
CDR3nt: TGTGCCAGTTCAGACCAGCGGGGCAGCTCCTACAATGAGCAGTTCTTC

abundance: .
d_gene: .
j_gene: TRBJ2-2
v_gene: TRBV7-2
CDR3aa: CASRAGTRKTGELFF
CDR3nt: TGTGCCAGCAGGGCGGGGACCCGGAAGACCGGGGAGCTGTTTTTT

abundance: .
d_gene: TRBD2
j_gene: TRBJ2-7
v_gene: TRBV24-1
CDR3aa: CATSAAGGYEQYF
CDR3nt: TGTGCCACCAGTGCGGCGGGAGGATACGAGCAGTACTTC

abundance: .
d_gene: .
j_gene: TRBJ2-7
v_gene: TRBV11-2
CDR3aa: CASSSFRDKSYEQYF
CDR3nt: TGTGCCAGCAGCTCGTTCCGGGACAAGTCCTACGAGCAGTACTTC

abundance: once
d_gene: TRBD2
j_gene: TRBJ2-5
v_gene: TRBV29-1
CDR3aa: CSVRTSAQETQYF
CDR3nt: TGCAGCGTGCGGACTAGCGCGCAAGAGACCCAGTACTTC

abundance: .
d_gene: TRBD1
j_gene: TRBJ2-7
v_gene: TRBV10-3
CDR3aa: CAISESADRAYSEQYF
CDR3nt: TGTGCCATCAGTGAGTCGGCGGACAGGGCCTACAGCGAGCAGTACTTC

abundance: .
d_gene: TRBD2
j_gene: TRBJ2-1
v_gene: TRBV15
CDR3aa: CATSRDLTSGRDEQFF
CDR3nt: TGTGCCACCAGCAGAGATCTAACTAGCGGGAGAGATGAGCAGTTCTTC

abundance: .
d_gene: TRBD2
j_gene: TRBJ2-7
v_gene: TRBV30
CDR3aa: CAWMGGTFLGLAGEQYF
CDR3nt: TGTGCCTGGATGGGCGGGACGTTTCTGGGACTAGCTGGGGAGCAGTACTTC

abundance: .
d_gene: TRBD1
j_gene: TRBJ2-3
v_gene: TRBV10-3
CDR3aa: CAISRRGQGSPTDTQYF
CDR3nt: TGTGCCATCAGTCGACGGGGACAGGGATCGCCCACAGATACGCAGTATTTT

abundance: once
d_gene: TRBD1
j_gene: TRBJ1-5
v_gene: TRBV25-1
CDR3aa: CASSEAPQGDFDQPQHF
CDR3nt: TGTGCCAGCAGTGAGGCCCCCCAGGGGGATTTCGATCAGCCCCAGCATTTT

abundance: .
d_gene: .
j_gene: TRBJ1-1
v_gene: TRBV5-4
CDR3aa: CASSRGLGNTEAFF
CDR3nt: TGTGCCAGCAGCAGAGGGTTGGGGAACACTGAAGCTTTCTTT

abundance: .
d_gene: .
j_gene: TRBJ2-7
v_gene: TRBV2
CDR3aa: CASSEVGGDEQYF
CDR3nt: TGTGCCAGCAGTGAAGTGGGGGGTGACGAGCAGTACTTC

abundance: few
d_gene: TRBD1
j_gene: TRBJ1-5
v_gene: TRBV9
CDR3aa: CASSVGQGHNQPQHF
CDR3nt: TGTGCCAGCAGCGTAGGACAGGGACACAATCAGCCCCAGCATTTT

abundance: .
d_gene: TRBD1
j_gene: TRBJ2-1
v_gene: TRBV6-5
CDR3aa: CASSSGQVYSEQFF
CDR3nt: TGTGCCAGCAGTTCGGGACAGGTGTACAGTGAGCAGTTCTTC

abundance: .
d_gene: TRBD1
j_gene: TRBJ2-7
v_gene: TRBV5-6
CDR3aa: CASSLGQGDWYEQYF
CDR3nt: TGTGCCAGCAGCTTGGGACAGGGGGACTGGTACGAGCAGTACTTC